This T cell receptor (beta chain) was obtained from a study of CD8 T cells in ankylosing spondylitis. Findings of the study overall: There was a TCR beta motif, made of several highly homologous variants, that appeared characteristic of ankylosing spondylitis blood.

MiXCR, applied by TCRdb to the 5' RACE reads, yields one record per CDR3 protein. The sample consists of about 840,000 distinct CDR3 sequences, approximately 12% of them appearing once. As regards this clonotype: As yet, its antigen is unknown.

The V gene end was trimmed by 5 bases and the J gene end by 0 bases; junction bases not matched to a gene: 6. The CDR3 runs to 15 residues. Germline V gene lookup returns CDR1 SEHNR and CDR2 FQNEAQ (reference sequence). This sequence was found in a male donor with ankylosing spondylitis. Source material: blood, either unsorted or a sorted T cell fraction (not recorded which). The chain joins TRBV7-9 to TRBJ1-1; 7 nucleotides align to TRBD1. This CDR3 reads CASSHFDRVNTEAFF. The CDR3 DNA reads TGTGCCAGCAGCCACTTTGACAGGGTGAACACTGAAGCTTTCTTT.